This T cell receptor (beta chain) was recovered during a study of blood T cell repertoires in COVID-19. Across the study: Samples taken during acute and convalescent COVID-19 were collected in the United States, Italy and Spain.

Germline V CDR1 and CDR2: MNHNY, SVGAGI (reference sequence). The CDR3 is 19 residues long. Deletions cut 5 bases from V and 0 bases from J, with 23 bases between. Sequencing used immunoSEQ multiplex PCR; TCRdb keeps in-frame clones, though not all of them. This table has a few hundred thousand clones, over 70% appearing once. The source material was peripheral blood. The chain is built from TRBV6-6 and TRBJ1-5, with a possible D match to TRBD1 (6 bases). The TCR was taken from a man aged 50 to 60 with active or convalescent COVID-19. CDR3 residues: CASSPIPLLGQNSNQPQHF. The CDR3 DNA reads as TGTGCCAGCAGTCCTATCCCCTTGTTGGGACAAAATAGCAATCAGCCCCAGCATTTT.